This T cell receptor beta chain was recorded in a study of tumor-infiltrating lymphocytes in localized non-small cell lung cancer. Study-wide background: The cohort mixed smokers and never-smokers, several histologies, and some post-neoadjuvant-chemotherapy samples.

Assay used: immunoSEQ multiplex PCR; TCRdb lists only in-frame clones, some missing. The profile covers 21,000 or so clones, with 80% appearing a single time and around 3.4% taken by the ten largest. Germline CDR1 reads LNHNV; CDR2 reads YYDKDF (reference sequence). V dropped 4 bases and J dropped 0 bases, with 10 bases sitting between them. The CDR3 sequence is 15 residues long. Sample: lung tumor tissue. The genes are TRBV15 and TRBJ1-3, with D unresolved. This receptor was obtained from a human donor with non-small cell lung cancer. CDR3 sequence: CATSMSGLSGNTIYF. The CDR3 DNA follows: TGTGCCACCAGCATGAGTGGCCTCTCTGGAAACACCATATATTTT.